Listed below are T cell receptor beta chains from one sample, sequenced in a study of breast tumors, draining lymph nodes, adjacent tissues. TCRdb re-called the multiplex PCR reads through MiXCR, storing one row per CDR3 protein. The data hold about 150,000 distinct CDR3 sequences, with about 30% observed a single time. Sequencing was performed on axillary lymph node tissue. The receptors originated from a female donor with breast cancer. Some clones in this sample may be carry-over from other donors' samples. Both conserved end residues are part of each CDR3. A D gene is named only where the DNA matches it firmly. Clone size is not always given. Where it is, it says once, few, many or a class for expanded clones.

cdr3_aa,cdr3_nt,clone_size,v_call,d_call,j_call
CSVARGASSCNEQFF,TGCAGCGTTGCACGCGGGGCAAGCTCCTGCAATGAGCAGTTCTTC,-,TRBV29-1,-,TRBJ2-1
CATSGETAIHSYNEQFF,TGTGCCACCAGTGGAGAGACGGCGATCCACTCCTACAATGAGCAGTTCTTT,-,TRBV24-1,-,TRBJ2-1
CSARAPSSNQPQHF,TGCAGTGCTAGAGCTCCGTCGAGCAATCAGCCCCAGCATTTT,many,TRBV20-1,-,TRBJ1-5
CAWASSYEQYF,TGTGCCTGGGCAAGCTCCTACGAGCAGTACTTC,many,TRBV30,-,TRBJ2-7
CASNILRESTEAFF,TGTGCCAGCAACATTCTAAGGGAAAGCACTGAAGCTTTCTTT,-,TRBV2,-,TRBJ1-1
CASNVAGGLGNEQFF,TGTGCCAGCAACGTAGCGGGAGGGTTGGGGAATGAGCAGTTCTTC,-,TRBV2,TRBD2,TRBJ2-1
CARSAQLAGGSTDTQYF,TGTGCCCGCAGCGCCCAACTAGCGGGGGGGTCCACAGATACGCAGTATTTC,-,TRBV7-3,TRBD2,TRBJ2-3
CASSREPGTAPYGYTF,TGCGCCAGCAGCCGAGAGCCCGGGACAGCTCCCTATGGCTACACCTTC,many,TRBV4-1,TRBD1,TRBJ1-2
CASSEKTNGQPQHF,TGTGCCAGCAGTGAAAAGACCAACGGGCAGCCCCAGCATTTT,-,TRBV2,-,TRBJ1-5
CASSLAQIYEQYF,TGTGCCAGCAGCTTAGCGCAGATCTACGAGCAGTACTTC,many,TRBV7-9,-,TRBJ2-7
CASSGGQLLNREQFF,TGTGCCAGCAGCGGAGGACAGCTACTTAACCGTGAGCAGTTCTTC,many,TRBV9,-,TRBJ2-1
CATGQGAGYGYTF,TGTGCCACCGGACAGGGGGCCGGCTATGGCTACACCTTC,many,TRBV6-1,TRBD1,TRBJ1-2
CAWSVNMNTEAFF,TGTGCCTGGAGTGTCAATATGAACACTGAAGCTTTCTTT,-,TRBV30,-,TRBJ1-1
CASSIRRDAGELFF,TGTGCCAGTAGTATACGCAGGGATGCCGGGGAGCTGTTTTTT,many,TRBV19,-,TRBJ2-2
CASSLVAIFLCANYGYTF,TGTGCCAGCAGTTTAGTGGCTATATTCTTATGTGCTAACTATGGCTACACCTTC,-,TRBV12-3/TRBV12-4,-,TRBJ1-2
CASSFLTGGSYEQYF,TGTGCCAGCAGCTTTTTGACAGGGGGCTCCTACGAGCAGTACTTC,many,TRBV5-5,TRBD1,TRBJ2-7
CSARVGQATTGTQYF,TGCAGTGCTAGAGTCGGACAGGCTACAACAGGGACCCAGTACTTC,-,TRBV20-1,TRBD1,TRBJ2-5